The rows below give T cell receptor beta chains drawn from one sample of a study of T cells after yellow fever vaccination. MiXCR was run by TCRdb on the 5' RACE reads, yielding one entry per CDR3 protein. The table has 50,000 or so distinct CDR3 sequences, approximately 6.6% seen once; the top ten hold 24%. Sequencing was performed on CD8+ T cells not binding an NS4B(214-222) dextramer, sorted from PBMCs, taken 35 to 50 days after the first yellow fever vaccination. These receptors were collected from a man aged 18 to 35 who received the YFV17D yellow fever vaccine. Both conserved end residues are part of each CDR3.

TRBJ2-6,15,TRBV4-3,CASSRRVAGANVLTF
TRBJ1-4,13,TRBV12-3/TRBV12-4,CASRPGLAEKLFF
TRBJ1-1,13,TRBV4-3,CASSQEGVTEAFF
TRBJ2-2,12,TRBV27,CASSLSGGELFF
TRBJ1-3,14,TRBV12-3/TRBV12-4,CASSFHRSGNTIYF
TRBJ1-5,15,TRBV6-5,CASSYSRVLGQPQHF
TRBJ2-1,15,TRBV6-2/TRBV6-3,CASSVSGGYYNEQFF
TRBJ2-1,13,TRBV28,CASRVDTGDEQFF
TRBJ2-7,15,TRBV18,CASSPTGGTTYEQYF
TRBJ2-6,17,TRBV11-2,CASTLKTPHSGANVLTF
TRBJ2-7,16,TRBV4-1,CASSQVADSISYEQYF
TRBJ2-5,14,TRBV10-3,CAISGGQSQETQYF
TRBJ1-6,15,TRBV30,CAWSGAGFYNSPLHF
TRBJ2-3,15,TRBV7-2,CASSLSSASSDTQYF
TRBJ2-2,15,TRBV5-4,CASREATVNTGELFF
TRBJ2-5,18,TRBV24-1,CATGDLGQRSLGLETQYF
TRBJ2-7,13,TRBV29-1,CSVELGKVDEQYF
TRBJ2-3,15,TRBV6-2/TRBV6-3,CASRRRERGIDTQYF
TRBJ1-4,12,TRBV4-1,CASSLGTEKLFF
TRBJ2-3,15,TRBV7-2,CASSLARSRVDTQYF
TRBJ1-1,15,TRBV6-5,CASSYSPGSNTEAFF
TRBJ1-1,17,TRBV6-5,CASSLTSPGTLNTEAFF
TRBJ2-5,15,TRBV2,CASTEGGGALETQYF
TRBJ1-1,16,TRBV7-2,CASTWPRTGGNAEAFF
TRBJ2-2,14,TRBV7-6,CASSDIDSTGELFF
TRBJ2-7,13,TRBV20-1,CSGASGDPYEQYF
TRBJ1-6,14,TRBV6-1,CASIEEGTYSPLHF
TRBJ2-1,17,TRBV15,CATSRGRGRSSYNEQFF
TRBJ1-1,18,TRBV12-3/TRBV12-4,CASSFFGQGEIYGTEAFF
TRBJ1-4,14,TRBV12-3/TRBV12-4,CASTPGVGLEKLFF
TRBJ2-5,16,TRBV12-3/TRBV12-4,CASSFPRTGGEETQYF
TRBJ2-3,14,TRBV5-1,CASSFGREADTQYF
TRBJ2-1,16,TRBV4-3,CASSQDWGVAHNEQFF
TRBJ2-5,16,TRBV7-6,CASSLERGPPGETQYF
TRBJ1-1,15,TRBV4-1,CASSQPGLLNTEAFF
TRBJ2-1,13,TRBV9,CASSVDRGNEQFF
TRBJ2-3,17,TRBV13,CASRPGTSGANTDTQYF
TRBJ2-1,12,TRBV5-4,CASSLGRNEQFF
TRBJ2-1,16,TRBV4-3,CASSQDKGGGYNEQFF
TRBJ2-2,15,TRBV3-1,CASSPPGHLVGELFF
TRBJ1-5,15,TRBV15,CATNSYRDTDQPQHF
TRBJ1-2,15,TRBV28,CASSDRDRGGHGYTF
TRBJ2-5,14,TRBV12-3/TRBV12-4,CASSPDTYQETQYF
TRBJ2-7,15,TRBV6-5,CASSYSGAGGDEQYF
TRBJ2-5,12,TRBV25-1,CASSEFQETQYF
TRBJ2-1,15,TRBV20-1,CSARRPGGPYNEQFF
TRBJ2-7,14,TRBV20-1,CSARVGSGGYEQYF
TRBJ2-2,17,TRBV29-1,CSVEGIGGQGSTGELFF
TRBJ1-2,14,TRBV20-1,CSARYRGSDYGYTF
TRBJ2-2,17,TRBV6-1,CASRTIFQGADTGELFF
TRBJ1-5,14,TRBV28,CASSFNRGGQPQHF
TRBJ2-6,17,TRBV15,CATSRASEGAGANVLTF
TRBJ1-1,14,TRBV27,CASRQRGGNTEAFF
TRBJ2-1,16,TRBV24-1,CATSDPDRGIYNEQFF
TRBJ2-3,18,TRBV4-3,CASSQDPTSGRVTDTQYF
TRBJ2-2,11,TRBV7-2,CASSLAGELFF
TRBJ2-3,14,TRBV12-3/TRBV12-4,CASSLQGITDTQYF
TRBJ2-7,11,TRBV11-2,CASSSGIEQYF
TRBJ2-3,12,TRBV7-2,CASSSHPDTQYF